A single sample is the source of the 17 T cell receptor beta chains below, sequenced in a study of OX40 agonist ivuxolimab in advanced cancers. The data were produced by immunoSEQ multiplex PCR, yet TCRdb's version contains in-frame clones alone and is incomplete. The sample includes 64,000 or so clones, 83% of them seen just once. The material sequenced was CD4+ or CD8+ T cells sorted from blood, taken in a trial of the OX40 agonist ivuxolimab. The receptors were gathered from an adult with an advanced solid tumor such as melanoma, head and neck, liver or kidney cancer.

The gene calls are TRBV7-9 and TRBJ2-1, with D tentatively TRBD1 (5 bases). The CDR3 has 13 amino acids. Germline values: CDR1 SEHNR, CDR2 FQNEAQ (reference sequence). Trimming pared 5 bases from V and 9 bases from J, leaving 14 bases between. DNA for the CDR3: TGTGCCAGCAGCGAACAGGCGGTGTTTGAGCAGTTCTTC. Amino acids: CASSEQAVFEQFF.

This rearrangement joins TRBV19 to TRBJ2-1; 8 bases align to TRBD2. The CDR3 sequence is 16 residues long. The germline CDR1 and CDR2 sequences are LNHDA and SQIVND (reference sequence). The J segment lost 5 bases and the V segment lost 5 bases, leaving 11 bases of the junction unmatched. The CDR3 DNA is TGTGCCAGTAGTTCCCGAGCGGGAGTCGGGAACAATGAGCAGTTCTTC. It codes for CASSSRAGVGNNEQFF.

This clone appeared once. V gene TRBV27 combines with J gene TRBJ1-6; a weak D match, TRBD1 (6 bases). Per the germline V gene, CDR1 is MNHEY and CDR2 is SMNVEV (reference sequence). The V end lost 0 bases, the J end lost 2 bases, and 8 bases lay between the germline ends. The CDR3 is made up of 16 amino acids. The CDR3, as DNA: TGTGCCAGCAGTTTATCCGGGGGCACCTATAATTCACCCCTCCACTTT. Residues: CASSLSGGTYNSPLHF.

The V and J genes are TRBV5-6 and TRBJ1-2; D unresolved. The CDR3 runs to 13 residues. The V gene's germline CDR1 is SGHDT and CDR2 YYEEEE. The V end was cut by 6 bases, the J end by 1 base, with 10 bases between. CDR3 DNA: TGTGCCAGCACCTCCCAGCGTAACTATGGCTACACCTTC. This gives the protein CASTSQRNYGYTF. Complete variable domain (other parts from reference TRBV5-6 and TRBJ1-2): DAGVTQSPTHLIKTRGQQVTLRCSPKSGHDTVSWYQQALGQGPQFIFQYYEEEERQRGNFPDRFSGHQFPNYSSELNVNALLLGDSALYLCASTSQRNYGYTFGSGTRLTVV.

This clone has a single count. CDR3 nucleotide sequence: TGTGCCAGCAGGGGACAGGGGCTAGGAGAGACCCAGTACTTC. This codes for CASRGQGLGETQYF. This chain connects TRBV6-5 to TRBJ2-5, with 10 bases identical to TRBD1. The V segment lost 6 bases and the J segment 4 bases; nucleotides outside the gene matches: 5. Germline V gene data show CDR1 as MNHEY and CDR2 as SVGAGI. This CDR3 has 14 residues.

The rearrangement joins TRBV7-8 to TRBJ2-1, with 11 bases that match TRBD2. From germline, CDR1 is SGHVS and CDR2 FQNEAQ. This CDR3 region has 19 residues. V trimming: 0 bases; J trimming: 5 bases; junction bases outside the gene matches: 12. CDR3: CASSLADSGGAVSNNEQFF. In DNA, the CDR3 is TGTGCCAGCAGCTTAGCAGATAGCGGGGGGGCCGTTTCCAACAATGAGCAGTTCTTC. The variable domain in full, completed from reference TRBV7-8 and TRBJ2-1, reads GAGVSQSPRYKVAKRGQDVALRCDPISGHVSLFWYQQALGQGPEFLTYFQNEAQLDKSGLPSDRFFAERPEGSVSTLKIQRTQQEDSAVYLCASSLADSGGAVSNNEQFFGPGTRLTVL.

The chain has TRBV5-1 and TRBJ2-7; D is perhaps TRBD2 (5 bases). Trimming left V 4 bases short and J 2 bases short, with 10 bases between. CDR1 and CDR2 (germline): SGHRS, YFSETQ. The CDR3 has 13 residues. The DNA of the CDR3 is TGCGCCAGCAGCGCCGAGGGAACCTACGAGCAGTACTTC. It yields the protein CASSAEGTYEQYF.

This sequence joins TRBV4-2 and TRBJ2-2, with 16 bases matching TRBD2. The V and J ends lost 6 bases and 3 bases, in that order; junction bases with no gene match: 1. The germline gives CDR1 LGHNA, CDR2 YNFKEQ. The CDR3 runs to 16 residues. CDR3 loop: CASRGLAGGYTGELFF. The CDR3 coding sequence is TGTGCCAGCAGGGGACTAGCGGGGGGGTACACCGGGGAGCTGTTTTTT.

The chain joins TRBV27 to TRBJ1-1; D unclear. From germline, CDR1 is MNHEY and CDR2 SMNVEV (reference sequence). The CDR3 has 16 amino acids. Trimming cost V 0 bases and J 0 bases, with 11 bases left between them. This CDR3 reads CASSLSIAGMNTEAFF. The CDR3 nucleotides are TGTGCCAGCAGTTTATCGATAGCGGGGATGAACACTGAAGCTTTCTTT.

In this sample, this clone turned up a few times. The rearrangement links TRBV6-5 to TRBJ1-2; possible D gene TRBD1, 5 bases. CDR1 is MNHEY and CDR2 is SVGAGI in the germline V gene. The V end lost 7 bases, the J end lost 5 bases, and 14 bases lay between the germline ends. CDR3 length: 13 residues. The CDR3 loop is CASKLTGGYGYTF. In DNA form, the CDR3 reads TGTGCCAGCAAATTAACAGGCGGTTATGGCTACACCTTC.

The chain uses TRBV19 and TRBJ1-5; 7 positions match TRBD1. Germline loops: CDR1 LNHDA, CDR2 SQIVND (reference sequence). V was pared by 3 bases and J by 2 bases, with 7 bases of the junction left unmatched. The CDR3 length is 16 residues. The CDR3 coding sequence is TGTGCCAGTAGTATTTTTTTCGGACAGGGCAATCAGCCCCAGCATTTT. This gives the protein CASSIFFGQGNQPQHF.

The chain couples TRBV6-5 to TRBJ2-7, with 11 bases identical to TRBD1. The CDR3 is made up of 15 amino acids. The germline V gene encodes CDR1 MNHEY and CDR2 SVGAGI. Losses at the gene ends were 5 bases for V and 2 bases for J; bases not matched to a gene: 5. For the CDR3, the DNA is TGTGCCAGCAGTGGTGGGACAGGGGGGACCTACGAGCAGTACTTC. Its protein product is CASSGGTGGTYEQYF.

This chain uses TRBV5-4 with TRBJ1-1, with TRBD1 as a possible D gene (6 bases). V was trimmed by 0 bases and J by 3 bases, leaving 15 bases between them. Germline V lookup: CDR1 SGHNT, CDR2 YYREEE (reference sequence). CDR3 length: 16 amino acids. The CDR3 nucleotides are TGTGCCAGCAGCTTGGAAGGGGGGGGCACATACACTGAAGCTTTCTTT. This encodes CASSLEGGGTYTEAFF.

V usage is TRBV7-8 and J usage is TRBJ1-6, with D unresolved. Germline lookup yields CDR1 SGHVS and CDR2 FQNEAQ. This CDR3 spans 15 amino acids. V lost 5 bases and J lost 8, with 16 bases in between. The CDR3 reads CASSASLGGYSPLHF. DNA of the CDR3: TGTGCCAGCAGCGCCTCCTTGGGAGGGTATTCACCCCTCCACTTT.

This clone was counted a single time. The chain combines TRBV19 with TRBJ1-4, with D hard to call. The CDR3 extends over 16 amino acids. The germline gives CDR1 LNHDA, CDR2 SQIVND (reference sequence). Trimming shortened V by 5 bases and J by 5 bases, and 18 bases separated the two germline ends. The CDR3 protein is CASSRGRGRVNEKLFF. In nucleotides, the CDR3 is TGTGCCAGTAGTCGCGGGCGGGGAAGGGTAAATGAAAAACTGTTTTTT.

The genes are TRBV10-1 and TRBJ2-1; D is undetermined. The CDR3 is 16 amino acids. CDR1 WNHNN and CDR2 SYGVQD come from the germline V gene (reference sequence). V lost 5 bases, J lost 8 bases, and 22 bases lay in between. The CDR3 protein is CASSSQTKSYLYEQFF. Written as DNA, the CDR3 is TGCGCCAGCAGTTCCCAGACCAAAAGCTATTTGTATGAGCAGTTCTTC.

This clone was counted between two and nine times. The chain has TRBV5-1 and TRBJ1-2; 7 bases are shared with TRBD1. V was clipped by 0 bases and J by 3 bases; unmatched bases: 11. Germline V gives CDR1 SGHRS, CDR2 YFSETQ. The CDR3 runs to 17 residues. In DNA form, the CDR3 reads TGCGCCAGCAGCTTGGCCGGAAATAACGGACAGGACTATGGCTACACCTTC. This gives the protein CASSLAGNNGQDYGYTF.